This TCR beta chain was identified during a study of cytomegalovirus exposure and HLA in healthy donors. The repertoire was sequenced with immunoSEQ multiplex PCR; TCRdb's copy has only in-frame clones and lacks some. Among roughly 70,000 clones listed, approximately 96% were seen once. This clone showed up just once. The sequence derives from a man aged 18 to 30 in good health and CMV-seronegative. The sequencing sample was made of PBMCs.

The CDR3 protein is CAISEGRGDQPQHF. CDR3 bases: TGTGCCATCAGTGAGGGCAGGGGGGATCAGCCCCAGCATTTT. This chain links TRBV10-3 with TRBJ1-5; 7 positions match TRBD1. The CDR3 contains 14 residues. The junction had 3 bases not matched to a gene; V was cut back by 2 bases and J by 5 bases. The germline V gene encodes CDR1 ENHRY and CDR2 SYGVKD.